The 9 T cell receptor beta chains reported below all come from one sample, sequenced in a study of T cells in women clearing cervical HPV infection. Here immunoSEQ multiplex PCR was the method, and the copy in TCRdb shows in-frame clones only, minus some. The sample table includes fewer than 40,000 clones. Sequences were obtained from blood buffy coat. Every receptor here comes from a woman between 18 and 70 years old with a cervical HPV16 infection that either progressed to CIN3+ or cleared (not recorded which).

The CDR3 protein is CASSPSGRRGNEKLFF. The CDR3 bases that were read are TGTGCCAGCAGCCCCTCTGGCAGGAGAGGGAATGAAAAA. The chain employs TRBV12-3 or TRBV12-4 and TRBJ1-4; D uncertain. The read gets to within 3 residues of the CDR3 end, and the germline J gene fills in the rest. V gave up 6 bases and J gave up 5 bases, with 19 bases separating them. The length of the CDR3 is 16 residues.

In the case of this clone: With the read ending 3 residues before the CDR3 end, the germline J gene is used to fill in that end. The chain joins TRBV13 to TRBJ2-1; D may be TRBD1 (6 bases). Germline CDR1 and CDR2: PRHDT and FYEKMQ (reference sequence). Trimming stripped 6 bases from V and 8 bases from J, with 17 bases between. The CDR3 sequence is 14 residues long. CDR3 bases read: TGTGCCAGCAGTATAAACAGGGTCCGAGATGAG. This codes for CASSINRVRDE. The complete CDR3 reads CASSINRVRDEQFF.

Notes on this clone: Read sequence stops 3 residues before the CDR3 end, and the germline J gene provides the missing end. The chain links TRBV2 to TRBJ1-1; possible D gene TRBD1, 5 bases. Germline CDR1 reads SNHLY; CDR2 reads FYNNEI. V lost 4 bases to trimming and J lost 0 bases, with 6 bases between them. The CDR3 totals 13 residues. CDR3 DNA, as far as it was read: TGTGCCAGCAGTGGACAGATGAACACTGAA. It codes for CASSGQMNTE. The whole CDR3 sequence reads CASSGQMNTEAFF. The full variable domain, rest sourced from reference TRBV2 and TRBJ1-1, is EPEVTQTPSHQVTQMGQEVILRCVPISNHLYFYWYRQILGQKVEFLVSFYNNEISEKSEIFDDQFSVERPDGSNFTLKIRSTKLEDSAMYFCASSGQMNTEAFFGQGTRLTVV.

About this clone itself: The read ends 3 residues shy of where the CDR3 ends; the end is completed using the germline J gene. V and J are TRBV12-3 or TRBV12-4 and TRBJ2-3; 13 nucleotides match TRBD2. The CDR3 totals 15 residues. Unmatched junction bases numbered 5, after V lost 6 bases and J lost 5 bases. The CDR3 spells CASRRGLAGEDTQYF. Partial CDR3 DNA: TGTGCCAGCAGACGCGGACTAGCGGGGGAAGATACG.

A word on this clone: The CDR3 is cut off 3 residues early in the read; its end comes from the germline J gene. The chain joins TRBV23-1 to TRBJ2-7; tentatively, D is TRBD1 (8 bases). TRBV23-1 is an open reading frame, and its role is uncertain. Trimming pared 8 bases from V and 5 bases from J, leaving 19 bases between. The CDR3 is 14 amino acids. CDR3 bases read: TGCGCCAGCCGAGACAGGGGACTACCGGACGAG. This codes for CASRDRGLPDE. The complete CDR3 protein is CASRDRGLPDEQYF.

On this clone itself: The observed sequence ends 3 residues before the CDR3 terminus, with the missing tail filled in from the germline J gene. The chain carries TRBV11-2 and TRBJ1-2; 8 bases fit TRBD1. Germline V gene sequence: CDR1 SGHAT, CDR2 FQNNGV. V lost 3 bases and J lost 4; bases outside the gene matches: 7. CDR3 length equals 15 residues. CDR3 sequence reads: CASSFQSTGAYGYTF. The sequenced part of the CDR3 DNA is TGTGCCAGCAGCTTCCAATCGACAGGGGCCTATGGC.

Remarks on this clone: The read ends 3 residues before the CDR3 terminus; that terminus is restored from the germline J gene. The rearrangement joins TRBV20-1 to TRBJ2-4; possible D gene TRBD1, 6 bases. The CDR3 is 15 residues long. Germline CDR1 is DFQATT and CDR2 is SNEGSKA (reference sequence). The CDR3 bases that were read are TGCAGTGCCGGTACCCCGGGACATCGTAACTATGGT. Protein sequence: CSAGTPGHRNYG. The whole CDR3 protein reads CSAGTPGHRNYGQYF.

Concerning this clone: The CDR3 is cut off 3 residues early in the read; its end comes from the germline J gene. The rearrangement joins TRBV5-1 to TRBJ2-7, with a possible D match to TRBD1 (5 bases). The CDR3 spans 12 residues. The germline V and J ends were trimmed by 4 bases and 5 bases, with 10 bases remaining between them. Per the germline V gene, CDR1 is SGHRS and CDR2 is YFSETQ. The sequenced part of the CDR3 DNA is TGCGCCAGCAGCCAGGGCGAGAACGAG. It yields the protein CASSQGENE. The whole CDR3 protein is CASSQGENEQYF.

Note on this clone: The read terminates 3 residues ahead of where the CDR3 ends, so the germline J gene completes it. V is TRBV2 and J is TRBJ1-6, with D possibly being TRBD1 (6 bases). The length of the CDR3 is 15 residues. Trimming pared 6 bases from V and 10 bases from J, leaving 19 bases between. Germline lookup yields CDR1 SNHLY and CDR2 FYNNEI. CDR3 in amino acids: CASSKLVTGISPLHF. The covered CDR3 bases are TGTGCCAGCAGCAAACTAGTTACAGGGATCTCACCC.